This entry features one TCR beta chain sequence. The data were taken from a study of control samples from healthy donors and cancer patients. The assay was immunoSEQ multiplex PCR, and TCRdb's table has in-frame clones only and misses some. The repertoire consists of tens of thousands of clones, with 70% to 90% occurring once and the leading ten covering 1.5% to 2%. The sequenced sample consisted of PBMCs. The receptor's source is a woman aged 55-69 years with head and neck cancer.

CDR3 loop: CASSSEGQGIFETQYF. The CDR3 region has the DNA TGTGCCAGCAGCTCGGAGGGACAGGGGATTTTTGAGACCCAGTACTTC. V is TRBV7-6 and J is TRBJ2-5; 10 bases agree with TRBD1. The CDR3 loop spans 16 amino acids. Per the germline V gene, CDR1 is SGHVS and CDR2 is FNYEAQ. J lost 5 bases, V lost 4 bases, and 10 bases had no gene match.